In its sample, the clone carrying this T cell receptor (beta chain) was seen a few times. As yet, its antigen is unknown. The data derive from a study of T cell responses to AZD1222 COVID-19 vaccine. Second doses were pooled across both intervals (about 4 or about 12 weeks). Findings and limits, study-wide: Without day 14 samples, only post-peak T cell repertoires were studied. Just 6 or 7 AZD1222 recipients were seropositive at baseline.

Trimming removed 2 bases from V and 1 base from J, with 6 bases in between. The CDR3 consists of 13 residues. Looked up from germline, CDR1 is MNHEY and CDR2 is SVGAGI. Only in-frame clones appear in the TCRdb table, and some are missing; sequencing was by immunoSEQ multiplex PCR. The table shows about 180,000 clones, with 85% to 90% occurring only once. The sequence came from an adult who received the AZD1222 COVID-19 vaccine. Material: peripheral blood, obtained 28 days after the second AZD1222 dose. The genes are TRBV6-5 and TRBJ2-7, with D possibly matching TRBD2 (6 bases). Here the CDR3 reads CASSYGGSYEQYF. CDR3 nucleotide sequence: TGTGCCAGCAGTTACGGGGGGTCCTACGAGCAGTACTTC.